The 12 T cell receptor beta chains presented below share a single source sample, sequenced in a study of blood T cell repertoires in COVID-19. Method: immunoSEQ multiplex PCR; TCRdb's copy keeps in-frame clones and lacks some. Among more than 90,000 clones, approximately 81% were seen once, and the ten largest hold 38%. Sequencing was performed on peripheral blood. The source is a man older than 75 with acute or convalescent COVID-19.

This sequence joins TRBV7-8 and TRBJ2-3, with TRBD2 as a possible D gene (5 bases). CDR3 length: 16 residues. CDR1 and CDR2 (germline): SGHVS, FQNEAQ. The germline V and J ends were trimmed by 0 bases and 3 bases, with 13 bases remaining between them. The CDR3 is CASSLALLADTDTQYF. In DNA form, the CDR3 reads TGTGCCAGCAGCTTAGCGCTCCTAGCAGATACAGATACGCAGTATTTT.

The chain couples TRBV18 to TRBJ2-7, with TRBD2 as a possible D gene (6 bases). Germline V gene lookup returns CDR1 KGHSH and CDR2 LQKENI. The V end was cut by 2 bases, the J end by 5 bases, with 10 bases between. CDR3 length: 13 residues. The CDR3 region is CASSPTGENEQYF. Written as DNA, the CDR3 is TGTGCCAGCTCACCAACGGGGGAAAACGAGCAGTACTTC.

This CDR3 is CASSFGTSGSQFF. The CDR3 region has the DNA TGTGCCAGCAGTTTCGGGACTAGCGGGTCACAGTTCTTC. This rearrangement joins TRBV7-9 to TRBJ2-1; TRBD2 agrees at 12 bases. With V trimmed by 6 bases and J by 13 bases, 7 bases remained unmatched. The CDR3 covers 13 residues. Germline CDR1 is SEHNR and CDR2 is FQNEAQ (reference sequence).

This chain uses TRBV19 with TRBJ1-2; D might be TRBD1 (5 bases). Trimming left V 5 bases short and J 5 bases short, with 18 bases between. CDR3 size: 15 residues. CDR1 LNHDA and CDR2 SQIVND come from the germline V gene (reference sequence). The DNA of the CDR3 is TGTGCCAGTAGTCCCCGACTGACAGAGTCGTATGGCTACACCTTC. Encoded protein: CASSPRLTESYGYTF.

V is TRBV11-1 and J is TRBJ1-4; D is perhaps TRBD1 (5 bases). Trimming stripped 0 bases from V and 3 bases from J, with 8 bases between. In germline, CDR1 is SGHAT, CDR2 FQDESV (reference sequence). CDR3 length: 15 residues. For the CDR3, the DNA is TGTGCCAGCAGCTTAGCGGGACTTTCTAATGAAAAACTGTTTTTT. Amino acids: CASSLAGLSNEKLFF. The entire variable domain, with the rest obtained from reference TRBV11-1 and TRBJ1-4, is as follows: EAEVAQSPRYKITEKSQAVAFWCDPISGHATLYWYRQILGQGPELLVQFQDESVVDDSQLPKDRFSAERLKGVDSTLKIQPAELGDSAMYLCASSLAGLSNEKLFFGSGTQLSVL.

J is TRBJ2-5 and V is TRBV4-2; 8 bases match TRBD2. The CDR3 is 15 amino acids. The V gene end was trimmed by 1 base and the J gene end by 4 bases; junction bases not matched to a gene: 5. From germline, CDR1 is LGHNA and CDR2 YNFKEQ. The DNA for the CDR3 is TGTGCCAGCAGCCAAGTTCGGGAGGGCCGAGAGACCCAGTACTTC. Translation gives CASSQVREGRETQYF.

The rearrangement links TRBV7-2 to TRBJ2-1; 11 positions match TRBD2. Germline lookup yields CDR1 SGHTA and CDR2 FQGNSA. V gave up 1 base and J gave up 8 bases; unmatched junction bases: 4. CDR3 size: 15 residues. The chain's CDR3 is CASSLDSGRGDEQFF. CDR3 nucleotides: TGTGCCAGCAGCTTAGATAGCGGGAGGGGCGATGAGCAGTTCTTC.

The chain employs TRBV3-1 (or the pseudogene TRBV3-2) and TRBJ1-1; the D gene is possibly TRBD1 (5 bases). V was shortened by 6 bases and J by 3 bases, with 14 bases between the two germline ends. Germline assignment: CDR1 LGHDT and CDR2 YNNKEL (reference sequence). The CDR3 runs to 14 residues. As DNA, the CDR3 is TGTGCCAGCAGACCTACAGGTTTGGACACTGAAGCTTTCTTT. Encoded protein: CASRPTGLDTEAFF.

The chain recombines TRBV5-1 with TRBJ1-6, with D unclear. The ends were cut back, 3 bases at V and 7 bases at J, with 17 bases in the middle. CDR3 length: 16 amino acids. The germline gives CDR1 SGHRS, CDR2 YFSETQ. The CDR3 loop reads CASSSFGRQNNSPLHF. As DNA, the CDR3 is TGCGCCAGCAGCTCTTTTGGGAGGCAGAACAATTCACCCCTCCACTTT.

The chain carries TRBV28 and TRBJ2-7; 10 nucleotides match TRBD2. Germline values: CDR1 MDHEN, CDR2 SYDVKM. CDR3 length: 14 amino acids. V lost 5 bases, J lost 4 bases, and 5 bases stayed unmatched. Here the CDR3 DNA reads TGTGCCAGCAGTCCTGGGACTAGCGTTTACGAGCAGTACTTC. Translated, it gives CASSPGTSVYEQYF.

The genes are TRBV9 and TRBJ1-2, with D possibly TRBD1 on 5 matching bases. V was clipped by 0 bases and J by 8 bases, with 14 bases between them. CDR1 SGDLS and CDR2 YYNGEE come from the germline V gene. The CDR3 is made up of 14 amino acids. CDR3 loop: CASSVEAGRPGYTF. In DNA form, the CDR3 reads TGTGCCAGCAGCGTAGAGGCGGGGCGCCCCGGCTACACCTTC.

V usage is TRBV29-1 and J usage is TRBJ2-2; D is possibly TRBD1 or TRBD2 (6 bases each). Trimming removed 4 bases from V and 7 bases from J, with 13 bases in between. Per germline, CDR1 SQVTM and CDR2 ANQGSEA. CDR3 size: 13 residues. This chain's CDR3 is CSVAEGGHGELFF. CDR3 nucleotides: TGCAGCGTTGCAGAGGGGGGTCACGGGGAGCTGTTTTTT.